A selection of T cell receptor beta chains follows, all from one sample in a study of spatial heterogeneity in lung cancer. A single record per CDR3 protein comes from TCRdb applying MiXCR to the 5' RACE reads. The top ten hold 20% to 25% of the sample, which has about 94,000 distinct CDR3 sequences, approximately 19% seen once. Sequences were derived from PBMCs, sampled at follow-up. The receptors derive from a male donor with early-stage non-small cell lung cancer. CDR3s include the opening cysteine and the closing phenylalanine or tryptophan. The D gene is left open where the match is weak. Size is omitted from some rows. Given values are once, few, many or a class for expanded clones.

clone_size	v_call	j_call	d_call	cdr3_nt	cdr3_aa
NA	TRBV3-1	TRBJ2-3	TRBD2	TGTGCCAGCAGCCAAGATTTTCGAGCGGGGGCCCTCACAGATACGCAGTATTTT	CASSQDFRAGALTDTQYF
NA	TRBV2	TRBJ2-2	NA	TGTGCCAGCAGTGCCAACAGGGGACTCCTGAACACCGGGGAGCTGTTTTTT	CASSANRGLLNTGELFF
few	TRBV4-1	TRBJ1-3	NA	TGCGCCAGCAGCCTCGAAGCGGACCTCTCTGGAAACACCATATATTTT	CASSLEADLSGNTIYF
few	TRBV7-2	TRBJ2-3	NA	TGTGCCAGCAGCGGACAGCAACACACAGATACGCAGTATTTT	CASSGQQHTDTQYF
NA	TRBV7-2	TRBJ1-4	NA	TGTGCCAGCAGCTCTCCCAAAGCAACTAATGAAAAACTGTTTTTT	CASSSPKATNEKLFF
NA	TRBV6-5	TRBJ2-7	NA	TGTGCCAGCAGACGCCAAGGGCTCGAGCAGTACTTC	CASRRQGLEQYF
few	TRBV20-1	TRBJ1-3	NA	TGCAGTGCTAGGGGGGATGGAAACACCATATATTTT	CSARGDGNTIYF
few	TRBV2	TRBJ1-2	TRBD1	TGTGCCAGCAGCTCCGGGACAGCCTATGGCTACACCTTC	CASSSGTAYGYTF
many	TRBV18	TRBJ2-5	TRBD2	TGTGCCAGCTCACCGATCGGGGGGGCGCAAGAGACCCAGTACTTC	CASSPIGGAQETQYF
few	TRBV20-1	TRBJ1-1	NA	TGCAGTGCTGATGGGGCCAACACTGAAGCTTTCTTT	CSADGANTEAFF
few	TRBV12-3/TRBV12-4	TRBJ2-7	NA	TGTGCCAGCAGACGGGGGATTCTTTACGAGCAGTACTTC	CASRRGILYEQYF
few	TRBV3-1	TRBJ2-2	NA	TGTGCCAGCAGCCAAGGCAAATCGTCGCTGTTTTTT	CASSQGKSSLFF
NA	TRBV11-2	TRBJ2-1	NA	TGTGCCAGCAGTTCACTAGTTCGGGGCTACAATGAGCAGTTCTTC	CASSSLVRGYNEQFF
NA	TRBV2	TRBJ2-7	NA	TGTGCCAGCAGTGAAGACGGGGGGCGTCTTCCCTACGAGCAGTACTTC	CASSEDGGRLPYEQYF
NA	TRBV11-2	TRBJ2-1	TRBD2	TGTGCCAGCAGCTTCGGGACTAGCGACCTAAACAATGAGCAGTTCTTC	CASSFGTSDLNNEQFF
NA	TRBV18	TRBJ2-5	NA	TGTGCCAGCTCACCAGGGGTTGAAGAGACCCAGTACTTC	CASSPGVEETQYF
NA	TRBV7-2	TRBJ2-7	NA	TGTGCCAGCAGCCTGGGACTTCCAGTCGAGCAGTACTTC	CASSLGLPVEQYF
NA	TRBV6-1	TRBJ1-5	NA	TGTGCCAGCAGTGCATTGGGACCGAACAATCAGCCCCAGCATTTT	CASSALGPNNQPQHF
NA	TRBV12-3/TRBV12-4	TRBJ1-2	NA	TGTGCCAGCAGTTCCGTAGACTTGACAGTCAACTATGGCTACACCTTC	CASSSVDLTVNYGYTF
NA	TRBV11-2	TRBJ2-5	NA	TGTGCCAGCAGCTTAACCGGGCAGACAGGGACCCAGTACTTC	CASSLTGQTGTQYF
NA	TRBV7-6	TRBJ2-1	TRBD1	TGTGCCAGCAGCGCCTCCAGACAGGGGGAAGTTAATGAGCAGTTCTTC	CASSASRQGEVNEQFF
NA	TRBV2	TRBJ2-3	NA	TGTGCCAGCAGTTCCGGGACCGTCACAGATACGCAGTATTTT	CASSSGTVTDTQYF
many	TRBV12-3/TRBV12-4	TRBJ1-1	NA	TGTGCCAGCAGTTTAGGGACGCGAACTGAAGCTTTCTTT	CASSLGTRTEAFF
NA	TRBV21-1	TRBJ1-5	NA	TGTGCCAGCAGCAAAGGGTCAAGCCAGCCCCAGCATTTT	CASSKGSSQPQHF
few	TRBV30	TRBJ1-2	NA	TGTGCCTGTCAAAGCGTTCTGACAGCCGGAATAGCTAACTATGGCTACACCTTC	CACQSVLTAGIANYGYTF
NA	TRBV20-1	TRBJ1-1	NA	TGCAGTGCTAGAGATCCAGGGAGCCCTGAAGCTTTCTTT	CSARDPGSPEAFF
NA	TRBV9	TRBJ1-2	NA	TGTGCCAGCAGCGTACTGGCGACAGCCAACTATGGCTACACCTTC	CASSVLATANYGYTF
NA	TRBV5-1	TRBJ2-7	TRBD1	TGCGCCAGCAGCTTGCTATCGGGACAGGGGGCGGAGGAGCAGTACTTC	CASSLLSGQGAEEQYF
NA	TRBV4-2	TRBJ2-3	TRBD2	TGTGCCAGCAGCCAAAATAGCGGGAGGGACACAGATACGCAGTATTTT	CASSQNSGRDTDTQYF
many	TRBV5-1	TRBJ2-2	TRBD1	TGCGCCAGCAGCTGGGGACAGGGGACCGGGGAGCTGTTTTTT	CASSWGQGTGELFF
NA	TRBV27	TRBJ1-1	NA	TGTGCCAGCCAAGAAGGGGGGGCGGTGAACACTGAAGCTTTCTTT	CASQEGGAVNTEAFF
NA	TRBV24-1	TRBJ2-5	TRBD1	TGTGCCACCAGTGACCAGACAGGGACAAGAGAGACCCAGTACTTC	CATSDQTGTRETQYF
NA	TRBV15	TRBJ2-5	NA	TGTGCCACCAGCAGCGGTTTTCGGCCCCAGTACTTC	CATSSGFRPQYF
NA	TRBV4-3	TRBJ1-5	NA	TGCGCCAGCAGCCAAGCCGCCCAGGGTTATCAGCCCCAGCATTTT	CASSQAAQGYQPQHF
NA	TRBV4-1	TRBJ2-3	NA	TGCGCCAGCAGCCAGACGCCAGCGGGAGATACGCAGTATTTT	CASSQTPAGDTQYF
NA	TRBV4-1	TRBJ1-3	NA	TGCGCCAGCAGCCAAGGGTGGGGAAACACCATATATTTT	CASSQGWGNTIYF
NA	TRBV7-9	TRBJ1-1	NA	TGTGCCAGCAGCTTAAGGGGCGAGGGCACTGAAGCTTTCTTT	CASSLRGEGTEAFF
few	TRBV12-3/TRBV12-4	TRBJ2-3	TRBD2	TGTGCCAGCAGTACCGGGGGGGCAGATACGCAGTATTTT	CASSTGGADTQYF
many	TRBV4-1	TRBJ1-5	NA	TGCGCCAGCAGCCAAACAGAGCAGGGAATCCAGCCCCAGCATTTT	CASSQTEQGIQPQHF
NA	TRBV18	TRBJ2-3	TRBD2	TGTGCCAGCTCACCAACCGGGGGGATCACAGATACGCAGTATTTT	CASSPTGGITDTQYF
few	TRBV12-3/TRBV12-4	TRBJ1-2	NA	TGTGCCAGCAGCTGGACAGCGACCAACTATGGCTACACCTTC	CASSWTATNYGYTF
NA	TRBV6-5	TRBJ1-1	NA	TGTGCCAGCAGTATAATGGGCGGAACTGAAGCTTTCTTT	CASSIMGGTEAFF
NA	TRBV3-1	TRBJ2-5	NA	TGTGCCAGCAGCCAAGCAGGGGGGCAAGAGACCCAGTACTTC	CASSQAGGQETQYF
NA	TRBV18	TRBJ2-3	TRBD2	TGTGCCAGCTCAGAAAGGAGCGGGAGGTACCCCACAGATACGCAGTATTTT	CASSERSGRYPTDTQYF
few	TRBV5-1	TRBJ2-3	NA	TGCGCCAGCGCTCAGGCAGCAAGCACAGATACGCAGTATTTT	CASAQAASTDTQYF
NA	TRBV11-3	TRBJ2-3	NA	TGTGCCAGCAGTCAAACGGGGGCCCTCCCATATTTT	CASSQTGALPYF
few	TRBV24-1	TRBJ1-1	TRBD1	TGTGCCACCAGTGATTCACAGGGGGGATCTGAAGCTTTCTTT	CATSDSQGGSEAFF
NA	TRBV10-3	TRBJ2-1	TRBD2	TGTGCCATCAGTGATCCTGCGGGAGGGCCATACAATGAGCAGTTCTTC	CAISDPAGGPYNEQFF
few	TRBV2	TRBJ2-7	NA	TGTGCCAGCTCGTCCGGGGGGCTGTACGAGCAGTACTTC	CASSSGGLYEQYF
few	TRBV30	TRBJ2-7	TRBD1	TGTGCCTGGAGTGCCCAGGGGGTGGGCGAGCAGTACTTC	CAWSAQGVGEQYF
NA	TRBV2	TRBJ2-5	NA	TGTGCCAGCAGTGAAGGCTCCTTTCAAGAGACCCAGTACTTC	CASSEGSFQETQYF
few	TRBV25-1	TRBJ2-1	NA	TGTGCCAGCAGTGAAATGGGCTATGAGCAGTTCTTC	CASSEMGYEQFF
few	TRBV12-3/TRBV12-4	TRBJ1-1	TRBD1	TGTGCCAGCAGTAGAGGGACAGAACAAACTGAAGCTTTCTTT	CASSRGTEQTEAFF
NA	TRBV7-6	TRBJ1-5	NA	TGTGCCAGCAGCTTAATCAGGGGCGGGCAGCCCCAGCATTTT	CASSLIRGGQPQHF
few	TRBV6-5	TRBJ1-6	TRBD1	TGTGCCAGCAGTTTACGGACAGGGCCCTCACCCCTCCACTTT	CASSLRTGPSPLHF
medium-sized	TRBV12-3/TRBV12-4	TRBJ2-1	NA	TGTGCCAGCAGTTTACTGGGGTATGAGCAGTTCTTC	CASSLLGYEQFF
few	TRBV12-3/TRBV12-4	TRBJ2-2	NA	TGTGCCAGCAGTGCCGTACAGCCTCCGAACACCGGGGAGCTGTTTTTT	CASSAVQPPNTGELFF
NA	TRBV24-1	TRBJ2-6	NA	TGTGCCACCAGTGGCGGGGCTGGGGCCAACGTCCTGACTTTC	CATSGGAGANVLTF
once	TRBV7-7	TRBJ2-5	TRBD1	TGTGCCAGCAGCTCGAATCCGGGACAGCAAGAGACCCAGTACTTC	CASSSNPGQQETQYF
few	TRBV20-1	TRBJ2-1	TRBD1	TGCAGTGCTAGGGTGACAGGGGATACGCACAATGAGCAGTTCTTC	CSARVTGDTHNEQFF